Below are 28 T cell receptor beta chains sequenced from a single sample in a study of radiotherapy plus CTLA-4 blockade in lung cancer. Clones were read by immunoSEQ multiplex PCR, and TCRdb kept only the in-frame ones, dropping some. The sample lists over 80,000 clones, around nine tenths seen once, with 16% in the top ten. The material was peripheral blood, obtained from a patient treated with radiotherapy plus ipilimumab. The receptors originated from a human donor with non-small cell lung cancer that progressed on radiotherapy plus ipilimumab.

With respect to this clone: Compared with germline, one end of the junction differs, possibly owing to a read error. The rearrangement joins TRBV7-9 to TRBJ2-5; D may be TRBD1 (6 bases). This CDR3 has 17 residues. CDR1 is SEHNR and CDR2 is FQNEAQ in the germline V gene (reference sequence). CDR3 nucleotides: TGTGCCAGCAGCCTTCGGACAGAGCCGGTTGGGGTTTCTTCGTTAAACTTC. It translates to CASSLRTEPVGVSSLNF.

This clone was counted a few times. The CDR3: CASSEGTQAHNQPQHF. In DNA, the CDR3 is TGTGCCAGCAGCGAAGGGACCCAGGCGCACAATCAGCCCCAGCATTTT. The V and J genes are TRBV5-6 and TRBJ1-5, with a possible D match to TRBD1 (5 bases). Germline CDR1 is SGHDT and CDR2 is YYEEEE. Between the trimmed V and J ends, which lost 4 bases and 3 bases, there was a span of 17 bases. The CDR3 is 16 residues long.

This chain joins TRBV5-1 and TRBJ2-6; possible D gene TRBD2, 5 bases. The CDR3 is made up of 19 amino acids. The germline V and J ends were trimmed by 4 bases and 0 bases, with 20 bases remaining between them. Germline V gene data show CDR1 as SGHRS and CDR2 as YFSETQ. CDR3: CASSPIYLAGLSGANVLTF. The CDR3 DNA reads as TGCGCCAGCAGCCCGATTTACTTGGCCGGACTCTCTGGGGCCAACGTCCTGACTTTC.

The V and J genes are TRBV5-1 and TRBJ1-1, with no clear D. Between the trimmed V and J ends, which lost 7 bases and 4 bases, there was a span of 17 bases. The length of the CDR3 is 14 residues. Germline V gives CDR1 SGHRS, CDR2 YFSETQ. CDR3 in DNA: TGCGCCAGCCATCCGAGTCCTCCGCCCACTGAAGCTTTCTTT. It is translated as CASHPSPPPTEAFF.

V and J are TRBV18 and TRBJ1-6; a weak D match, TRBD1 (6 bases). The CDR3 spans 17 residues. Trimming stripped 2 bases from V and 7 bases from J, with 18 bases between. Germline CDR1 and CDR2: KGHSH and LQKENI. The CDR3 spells CASSPRLGGDTNSPLHF. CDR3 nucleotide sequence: TGTGCCAGCTCACCAAGATTAGGGGGGGACACAAATTCACCCCTCCACTTT.

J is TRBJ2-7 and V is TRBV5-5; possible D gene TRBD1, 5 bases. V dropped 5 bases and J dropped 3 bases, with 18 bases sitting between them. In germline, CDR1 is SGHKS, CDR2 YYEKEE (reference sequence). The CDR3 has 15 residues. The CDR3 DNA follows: TGTGCCAGCAGATCTTTGTGGGGCAGTGGCTACGAGCAGTACTTC. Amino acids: CASRSLWGSGYEQYF.

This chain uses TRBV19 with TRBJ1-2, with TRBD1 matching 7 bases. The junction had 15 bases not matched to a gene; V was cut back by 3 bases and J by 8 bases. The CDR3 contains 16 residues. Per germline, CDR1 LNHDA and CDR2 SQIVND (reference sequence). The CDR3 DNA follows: TGTGCCAGTAGTATTAGTCTCGGACAGGCCATCGACGGCTACACCTTC. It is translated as CASSISLGQAIDGYTF. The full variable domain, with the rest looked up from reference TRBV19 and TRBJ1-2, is DGGITQSPKYLFRKEGQNVTLSCEQNLNHDAMYWYRQDPGQGLRLIYYSQIVNDFQKGDIAEGYSVSREKKESFPLTVTSAQKNPTAFYLCASSISLGQAIDGYTFGSGTRLTVV.

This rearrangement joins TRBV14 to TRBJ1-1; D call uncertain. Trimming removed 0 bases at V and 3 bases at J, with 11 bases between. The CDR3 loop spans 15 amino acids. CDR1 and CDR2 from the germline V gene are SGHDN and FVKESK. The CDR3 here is CASSQDPSFDTEAFF. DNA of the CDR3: TGTGCCAGCAGCCAAGACCCCTCTTTCGACACTGAAGCTTTCTTT.

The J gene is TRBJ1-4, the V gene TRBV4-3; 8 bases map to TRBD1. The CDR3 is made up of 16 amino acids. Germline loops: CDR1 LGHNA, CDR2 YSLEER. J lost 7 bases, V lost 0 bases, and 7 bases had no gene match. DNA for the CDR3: TGCGCCAGCAGCCAAGATCTATCAGGGGGCGGTGAAAAACTGTTTTTT. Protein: CASSQDLSGGGEKLFF.

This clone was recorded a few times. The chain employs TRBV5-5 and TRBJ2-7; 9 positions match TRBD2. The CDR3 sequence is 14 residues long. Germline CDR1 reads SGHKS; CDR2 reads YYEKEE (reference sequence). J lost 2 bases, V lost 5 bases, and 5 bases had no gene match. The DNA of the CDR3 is TGTGCCAGCAGAGGAGCGGGAGGACCCTACGAGCAGTACTTC. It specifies CASRGAGGPYEQYF. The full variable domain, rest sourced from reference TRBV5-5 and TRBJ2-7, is DAGVTQSPTHLIKTRGQQVTLRCSPISGHKSVSWYQQVLGQGPQFIFQYYEKEERGRGNFPDRFSARQFPNYSSELNVNALLLGDSALYLCASRGAGGPYEQYFGPGTRLTVT.

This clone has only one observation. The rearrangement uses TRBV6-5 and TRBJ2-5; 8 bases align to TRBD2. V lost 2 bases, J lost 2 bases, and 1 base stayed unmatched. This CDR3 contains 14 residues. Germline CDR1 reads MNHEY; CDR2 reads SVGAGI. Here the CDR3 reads CASSYGGGQETQYF. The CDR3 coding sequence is TGTGCCAGCAGTTACGGCGGGGGGCAAGAGACCCAGTACTTC.

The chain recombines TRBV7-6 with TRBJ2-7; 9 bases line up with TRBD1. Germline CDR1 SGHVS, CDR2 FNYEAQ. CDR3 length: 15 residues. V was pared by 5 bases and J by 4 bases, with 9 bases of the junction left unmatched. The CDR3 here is CASSQTPGQGYEQYF. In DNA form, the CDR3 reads TGTGCCAGCAGCCAGACACCGGGACAGGGATACGAGCAGTACTTC. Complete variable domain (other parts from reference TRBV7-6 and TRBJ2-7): GAGVSQSPRYKVTKRGQDVALRCDPISGHVSLYWYRQALGQGPEFLTYFNYEAQQDKSGLPNDRFSAERPEGSISTLTIQRTEQRDSAMYRCASSQTPGQGYEQYFGPGTRLTVT.

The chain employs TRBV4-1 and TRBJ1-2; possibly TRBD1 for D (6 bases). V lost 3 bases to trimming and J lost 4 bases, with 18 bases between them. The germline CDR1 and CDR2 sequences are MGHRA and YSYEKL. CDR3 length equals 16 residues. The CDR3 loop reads CASSHGFGGLAYGYTF. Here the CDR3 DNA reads TGCGCCAGCAGCCATGGGTTTGGGGGGCTGGCCTATGGCTACACCTTC.

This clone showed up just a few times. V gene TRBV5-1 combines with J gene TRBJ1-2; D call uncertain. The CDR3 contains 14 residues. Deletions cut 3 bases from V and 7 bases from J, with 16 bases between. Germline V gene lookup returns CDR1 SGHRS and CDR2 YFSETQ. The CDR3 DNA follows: TGCGCCAGCAGCTCCCCGGGAGAGGGTTCTGGCTACACCTTC. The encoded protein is CASSSPGEGSGYTF.

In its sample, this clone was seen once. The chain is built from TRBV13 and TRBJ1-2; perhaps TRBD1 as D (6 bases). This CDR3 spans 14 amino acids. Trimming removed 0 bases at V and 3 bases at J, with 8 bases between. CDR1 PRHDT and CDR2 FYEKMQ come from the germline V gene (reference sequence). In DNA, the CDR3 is TGTGCCAGCAGCTTAGGAGGGGGGGACTATGGCTACACCTTC. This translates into CASSLGGGDYGYTF.

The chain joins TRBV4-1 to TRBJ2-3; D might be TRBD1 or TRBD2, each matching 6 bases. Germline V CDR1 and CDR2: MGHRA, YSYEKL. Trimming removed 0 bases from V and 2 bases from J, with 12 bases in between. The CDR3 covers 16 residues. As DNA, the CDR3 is TGCGCCAGCAGCCAAGAACGGGGGCCATACACAGATACGCAGTATTTT. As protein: CASSQERGPYTDTQYF.

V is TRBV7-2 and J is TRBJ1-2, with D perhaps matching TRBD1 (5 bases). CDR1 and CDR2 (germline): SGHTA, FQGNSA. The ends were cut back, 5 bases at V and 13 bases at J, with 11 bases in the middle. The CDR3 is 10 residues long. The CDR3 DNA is TGTGCCAGCAGCCGGGACCTAGGCACCTTC. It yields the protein CASSRDLGTF.

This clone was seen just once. The CDR3 sequence is CATRPRGYGYTF. CDR3 in DNA: TGTGCCACCCGCCCCCGTGGGTATGGCTACACCTTC. The V call is TRBV19, the J call TRBJ1-2; no firm D call. The CDR3 is 12 residues long. In germline, CDR1 is LNHDA, CDR2 SQIVND (reference sequence). Trimming shortened V by 10 bases and J by 5 bases, and 14 bases separated the two germline ends.

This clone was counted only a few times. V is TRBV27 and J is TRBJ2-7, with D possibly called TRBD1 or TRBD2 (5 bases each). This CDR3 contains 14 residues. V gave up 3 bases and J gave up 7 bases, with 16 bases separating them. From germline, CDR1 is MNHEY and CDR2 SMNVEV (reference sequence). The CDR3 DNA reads TGTGCCAGCAGTTTTCGCAGGGACGCGGGTGAGCAGTACTTC. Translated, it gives CASSFRRDAGEQYF.

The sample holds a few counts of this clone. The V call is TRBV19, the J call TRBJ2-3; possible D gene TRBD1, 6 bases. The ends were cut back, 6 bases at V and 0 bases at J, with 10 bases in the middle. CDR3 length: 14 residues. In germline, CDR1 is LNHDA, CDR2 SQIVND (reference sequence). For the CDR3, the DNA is TGTGCCAGTAGGACAGGCCCGAGCACAGATACGCAGTATTTT. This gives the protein CASRTGPSTDTQYF.

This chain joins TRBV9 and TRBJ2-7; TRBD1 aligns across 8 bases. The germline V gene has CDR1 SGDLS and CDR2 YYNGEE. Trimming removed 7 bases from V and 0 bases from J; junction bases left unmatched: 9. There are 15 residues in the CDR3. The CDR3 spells CASGQGALSSYEQYF. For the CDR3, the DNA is TGTGCCAGCGGGCAGGGGGCCCTCAGCTCCTACGAGCAGTACTTC.

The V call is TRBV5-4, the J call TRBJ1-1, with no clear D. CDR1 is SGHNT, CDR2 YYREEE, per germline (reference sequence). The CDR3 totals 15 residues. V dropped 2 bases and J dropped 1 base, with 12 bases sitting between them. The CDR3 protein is CASSLNLVGNTEAFF. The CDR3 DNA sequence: TGTGCCAGCAGCTTAAATTTAGTGGGGAACACTGAAGCTTTCTTT.

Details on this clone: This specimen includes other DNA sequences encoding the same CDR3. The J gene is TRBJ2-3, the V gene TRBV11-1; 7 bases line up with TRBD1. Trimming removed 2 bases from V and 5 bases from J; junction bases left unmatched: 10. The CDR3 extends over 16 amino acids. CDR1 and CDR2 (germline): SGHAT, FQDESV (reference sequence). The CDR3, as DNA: TGTGCCAGCAGCTTAAGGGGGCTAGAGATTGTAGATACGCAGTATTTT. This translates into CASSLRGLEIVDTQYF.

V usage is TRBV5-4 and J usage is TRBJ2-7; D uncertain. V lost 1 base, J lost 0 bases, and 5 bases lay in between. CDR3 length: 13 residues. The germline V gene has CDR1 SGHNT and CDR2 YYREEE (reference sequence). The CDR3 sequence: CASSLSSSYEQYF. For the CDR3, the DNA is TGTGCCAGCAGCTTGTCGTCCTCCTACGAGCAGTACTTC.

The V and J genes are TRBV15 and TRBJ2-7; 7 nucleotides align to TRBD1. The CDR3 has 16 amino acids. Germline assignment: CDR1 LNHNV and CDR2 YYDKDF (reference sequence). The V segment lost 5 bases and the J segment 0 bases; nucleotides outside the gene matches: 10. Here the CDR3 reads CATSDLGQTSSYEQYF. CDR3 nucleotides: TGTGCCACCAGCGACTTGGGACAGACAAGCTCCTACGAGCAGTACTTC.

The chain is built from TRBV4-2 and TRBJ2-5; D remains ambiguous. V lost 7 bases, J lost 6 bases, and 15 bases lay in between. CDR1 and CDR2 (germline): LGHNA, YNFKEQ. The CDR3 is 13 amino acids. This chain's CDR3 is CASNPSILQTQYF. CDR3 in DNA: TGTGCCAGCAACCCGTCGATTTTGCAGACCCAGTACTTC.

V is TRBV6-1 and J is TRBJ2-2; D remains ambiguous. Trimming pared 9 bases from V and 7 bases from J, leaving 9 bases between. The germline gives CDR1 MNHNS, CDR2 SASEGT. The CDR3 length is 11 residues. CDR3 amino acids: CASLLIGELFF. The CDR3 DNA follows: TGTGCCAGTTTATTAATCGGGGAGCTGTTTTTT.

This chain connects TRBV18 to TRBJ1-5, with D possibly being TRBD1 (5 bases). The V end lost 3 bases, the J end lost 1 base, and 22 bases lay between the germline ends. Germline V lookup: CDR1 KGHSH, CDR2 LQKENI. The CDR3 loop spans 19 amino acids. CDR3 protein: CASSPSTALIFKSNQPQHF. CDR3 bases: TGTGCCAGCTCACCGTCGACAGCGCTGATTTTTAAGAGCAATCAGCCCCAGCATTTT.